This T cell receptor gamma chain is drawn from a study of gamma-delta T cells after stem cell transplantation. With CATT, TCRdb re-called clones from the RT-PCR reads. This sample has 1,000 or so gamma-chain clones, with 20% to 30% found just once. This clone is hyperexpanded within its sample. After removal of 3 bases from V and 2 bases from J, the junction contained 3 bases not matched to a gene. The CDR3 contains 14 residues. Germline lookup yields CDR1 VTNTFY and CDR2 YDVSTARD (reference sequence). The TCR originated in a human donor. It is not recorded whose cells these are; they may come from a transplant donor. The sequenced sample consisted of gamma-delta T cells. The chain links TRGV3 to TRGJP2. CDR3 loop: CATWDGSSDWIKTF. Here the CDR3 DNA reads TGTGCCACCTGGGACGGGAGTAGTGATTGGATCAAGACGTTT.